The present T cell receptor beta chain was sequenced within a study of cytomegalovirus exposure and HLA in healthy donors. The V gene lost 3 bases and the J gene lost 8 bases, with 14 bases spanning the gap. Germline assignment: CDR1 SGHTS and CDR2 YDEGEE. The CDR3 loop spans 13 amino acids. Details on this clone: Its target is not known.

Broader study findings: A later analysis linked 15,000 to 20,000 TCR beta sequences to HLA alleles at 0.05 false discovery rate.

It was with 60 Vbeta and 13 Jbeta primers that the PCR ran. Here immunoSEQ multiplex PCR was the method, and the copy in TCRdb shows in-frame clones only, minus some. The sample table sets out almost 40,000 clones. The receptor was derived from a woman in her thirties in good health and CMV-seropositive. Material for sequencing was PBMCs. V is TRBV5-8 and J is TRBJ1-1; a weak D match, TRBD1 (6 bases). CDR3 sequence reads: CASSSQGYSEAFF. In nucleotides, the CDR3 is TGTGCCAGCAGCTCACAGGGCTACTCAGAAGCTTTCTTT.